Below are 16 T cell receptor beta chains sequenced from a single sample in a study of blood T cells in healthy people across ages. A J-beta primer mix and a sample-barcoded 5' primer were used in a second PCR of roughly 7 to 12 cycles. TCRdb processed the 5' RACE reads anew with MiXCR; each CDR3 protein has one entry. This table has roughly 1 million distinct CDR3 sequences, approximately 25% appearing once. The sample was also reused in another study, on T cells of mothers and their children.

The sequenced material came from blood. The receptors were sampled from a girl aged 2 to 9 in good health.

This clonotype was counted only a few times. The gene calls are TRBV29-1 and TRBJ2-1; 8 nucleotides align to TRBD1. Germline trimming cut 8 bases from V and 5 bases from J; bases unmatched to any gene: 8. There are 13 residues in the CDR3. Germline-derived CDR1 and CDR2 are SQVTM and ANQGSEA. For the CDR3, the DNA is TGCAGCCTATCGACAGGGGCCGACAATGAGCAGTTCTTC. Amino acid sequence: CSLSTGADNEQFF.

This clonotype appeared a few times. The chain employs TRBV28 and TRBJ1-1, with D perhaps TRBD1 (5 bases). The CDR3 runs 14 residues. V lost 2 bases and J lost 5, with 12 bases in between. Germline CDR1 MDHEN, CDR2 SYDVKM. The chain's CDR3 is CASSLTTEMTEAFF. Written as DNA, the CDR3 is TGTGCCAGCAGTTTAACGACAGAAATGACTGAAGCTTTCTTT.

The V and J genes are TRBV7-3 and TRBJ2-5; 7 bases are shared with TRBD2. The J call may not be correct, given that the DNA end is closer to TRBJ2-1. Germline V gene lookup returns CDR1 SGHTA and CDR2 FQGTGA. This CDR3 region has 13 residues. The DNA for the CDR3 is TGTGCCAGCAGCCCGCAAAGGGGAGGGGAGCAGTTCTTC. This gives the protein CASSPQRGGEQFF.

This clonotype was picked up a small number of times. The chain joins TRBV28 to TRBJ2-7; perhaps TRBD1 as D (5 bases). Germline-derived CDR1 and CDR2 are MDHEN and SYDVKM. This CDR3 contains 15 residues. Trimming removed 5 bases at V and 5 bases at J, with 19 bases between. This chain's CDR3 is CASSPFRRRVNEQYF. DNA of the CDR3: TGTGCCAGCAGTCCATTCCGTCGCAGGGTGAACGAGCAGTACTTC.

V gene TRBV3-1 combines with J gene TRBJ2-3; the D gene is possibly TRBD2 (6 bases). Germline V gene sequence: CDR1 LGHDT, CDR2 YNNKEL (reference sequence). The CDR3 length is 15 residues. V shed 3 bases and J shed 14 bases, with 24 bases lying between them. The CDR3 here is CASSQIIGTSNLVYF. The DNA of the CDR3 is TGTGCCAGCAGCCAGATTATCGGAACTAGCAATTTAGTGTATTTT.

This clonotype was counted between two and nine times. An end of the junction does not agree with germline; a read error may underlie this. The chain is built from TRBV5-1 and TRBJ2-1; D ambiguous. This CDR3 has 12 amino acids. The germline CDR1 and CDR2 sequences are SGHRS and YFSETQ. The CDR3 protein is CASSLVGNERFF. The DNA of the CDR3 is TGCGCCAGCAGCTTGGTGGGCAATGAGCGGTTCTTC. Using reference TRBV5-1 and TRBJ2-1 for the parts outside the CDR3, the full variable domain is KAGVTQTPRYLIKTRGQQVTLSCSPISGHRSVSWYQQTPGQGLQFLFEYFSETQRNKGNFPGRFSGRQFSNSRSEMNVSTLELGDSALYLCASSLVGNERFFGPGTRLTVL.

Concerning this clonotype itself: Possible read error: a much larger clone is one base away. The V gene is TRBV28, the J gene TRBJ2-5; D unclear. V shed 6 bases and J shed 0 bases, with 8 bases lying between them. CDR3 length equals 13 residues. In germline, CDR1 is MDHEN, CDR2 SYDVKM. CDR3 protein: CASSPEDQETQYF. The CDR3 DNA reads as TGTGCCAGCAGCCCCGAGGACCAAGAGACCCAGTACTTC.

This clonotype was picked up a small number of times. The rearrangement links TRBV20-1 to TRBJ2-7, with TRBD2 identical over 10 bases. Germline V gene sequence: CDR1 DFQATT, CDR2 SNEGSKA (reference sequence). The CDR3 extends over 14 amino acids. Losses at the gene ends were 3 bases for V and 2 bases for J; bases not matched to a gene: 4. Written as DNA, the CDR3 is TGCAGTGCTAGGCTTCTAGCGGGAGCCTACGAGCAGTACTTC. Residues: CSARLLAGAYEQYF.

The V gene is TRBV6-2 or TRBV6-3, the J gene TRBJ2-7; TRBD1 or TRBD2 may be the D gene (5 bases each). The V gene's germline CDR1 is MNHEY and CDR2 SVGEGT. V dropped 6 bases and J dropped 6 bases, with 15 bases sitting between them. This CDR3 is 13 amino acids long. The CDR3 sequence is CASSPLRGFEQYF. In DNA, the CDR3 is TGTGCCAGCAGCCCTCTTCGGGGCTTCGAGCAGTACTTC.

The V gene is TRBV15, the J gene TRBJ2-5, with 7 positions matching TRBD1. V was pared by 0 bases and J by 6 bases, with 10 bases of the junction left unmatched. Per the germline V gene, CDR1 is LNHNV and CDR2 is YYDKDF (reference sequence). The CDR3 is 16 residues long. The CDR3 coding sequence is TGTGCCACCAGCAGAGATGGAGCAGGGGGTGGGAAGACCCAGTACTTC. Translated: CATSRDGAGGGKTQYF.

This clonotype was seen only a few times. J is TRBJ2-5 and V is TRBV10-3, with D possibly TRBD1 on 6 matching bases. Trimming took off 6 bases at V and 1 base at J, with 12 bases between the two ends. This CDR3 is built from 14 residues. Germline CDR1 ENHRY, CDR2 SYGVKD. CDR3 sequence reads: CAISATGSQETQYF. CDR3 coding DNA: TGTGCCATCAGCGCCACAGGGTCCCAAGAGACCCAGTACTTC.

A note on this clonotype: A read error may account for a junction end that differs from germline. The rearrangement joins TRBV28 to TRBJ2-7; D tentatively fits TRBD1 or TRBD2 (5 bases each). This CDR3 spans 17 amino acids. CDR1 is MDHEN, CDR2 SYDVKM, per germline. This CDR3 is CASSLSSRAGSSHEQYF. The CDR3 DNA is TGTGCCAGCAGTTTATCTAGTAGGGCAGGGAGCTCCCACGAGCAGTACTTC. The complete variable domain, with remaining parts taken from reference TRBV28 and TRBJ2-7, reads DVKVTQSSRYLVKRTGEKVFLECVQDMDHENMFWYRQDPGLGLRLIYFSYDVKMKEKGDIPEGYSVSREKKERFSLILESASTNQTSMYLCASSLSSRAGSSHEQYFGPGTRLTVT.

CDR3 amino acids: CSAKLADPYEQYF. The CDR3 DNA reads as TGCAGCGCAAAACTAGCGGATCCCTACGAGCAGTACTTC. The rearrangement links TRBV29-1 to TRBJ2-1; TRBD2 matches at 8 bases. The DNA end is a closer match to TRBJ2-7, so the J assignment may be wrong. CDR1 SQVTM and CDR2 ANQGSEA come from the germline V gene. This CDR3 has 13 amino acids.

The chain has TRBV6-1 and TRBJ2-1; the D is unclear. V gave up 3 bases and J gave up 8 bases, with 11 bases separating them. The CDR3 has 13 amino acids. CDR1 and CDR2 from the germline V gene are MNHNS and SASEGT. The CDR3 nucleotides are TGTGCCAGCAGTGATCTTGTTGCGTATGAGCAGTTCTTC. Its protein product is CASSDLVAYEQFF.

There are a few counts of this clonotype. J is TRBJ2-7 and V is TRBV7-8; 7 bases line up with TRBD2. Germline V gives CDR1 SGHVS, CDR2 FQNEAQ. The CDR3 extends over 17 amino acids. V was pared by 5 bases and J by 0 bases, with 13 bases of the junction left unmatched. This chain's CDR3 is CASSGLTLGGSSYEQYF. The CDR3 DNA is TGTGCCAGCAGCGGTTTAACGTTGGGGGGGAGCTCCTACGAGCAGTACTTC.

The rearrangement uses TRBV5-6 and TRBJ2-5, with 8 bases fitting TRBD1. The last part of the DNA fits TRBJ2-7 better; the J call may be wrong. The V gene's germline CDR1 is SGHDT and CDR2 YYEEEE. CDR3 length equals 16 residues. CDR3 nucleotides: TGTGCCAGCAGCCAGGGTCCTGGACAGGGTTTCTACGAGCAGTACTTC. It is translated as CASSQGPGQGFYEQYF.